This entry describes one T cell receptor beta chain. Its specificity is unknown. V was cut by 2 bases and J by 5 bases, with 12 bases left in between. Germline V CDR1 and CDR2: SGHVS, FQNEAQ. The CDR3 runs to 15 residues. The treatment here: approximately 11-day PBMC culture with coronavirus spike peptide pools or control peptides (ViraFEST assay). Those CD4+ T cells from the unexposed donor predate the COVID-19 pandemic (2011-2018). The data belong to a study of vaccination and CD4 T cells after COVID-19. Study background: Sampling post-COVID took place a median approximately 100 days after diagnosis (range 35 to 161). Study outcomes and limitations: Spike mono-reactivity was shown by 304 of 307 vaccine-specific clones in convalescent patients.

CD4+ T cells that had been cultured provided DNA sequenced with the Oncomine TCR Beta short-read assay. TCRdb re-derived calls from the PCR reads in MiXCR, one entry per CDR3 protein. The table has 5,000 to 8,000 distinct CDR3 sequences, around half seen once. The chain has TRBV7-8 and TRBJ2-2, with D maybe TRBD1 (6 bases). The receptor comes from a human donor in good health. The sequencing sample was made of CD4+ T cells from blood, cultured in vitro. CDR3 in amino acids: CASSLSARGTGELFF. CDR3 nucleotides: TGTGCCAGCAGCTTATCTGCCAGGGGTACCGGGGAGCTGTTTTTT.